These 28 T cell receptor beta chains came from one sample sequenced in a study of PD-L1 blockade in urothelial cancer. As for time point: pretreatment peripheral blood. Data came from immunoSEQ multiplex PCR; TCRdb stores just in-frame clones and leaves some out. The data contain over 100,000 clones, around 85% of them singletons. The source was PBMCs, collected around atezolizumab (anti-PD-L1) treatment. All receptors derive from a man aged 50 to 60 with urothelial cancer.

The V gene is TRBV7-9, the J gene TRBJ1-1; 7 bases agree with TRBD1. Germline values: CDR1 SEHNR, CDR2 FQNEAQ (reference sequence). The V gene end was trimmed by 0 bases and the J gene end by 1 base; junction bases not matched to a gene: 2. CDR3 size: 15 residues. CDR3 residues: CASSLATGWNTEAFF. CDR3 sequence (DNA): TGTGCCAGCAGCTTAGCGACAGGGTGGAACACTGAAGCTTTCTTT.

The chain combines TRBV2 with TRBJ1-1, with D possibly TRBD1 on 5 matching bases. Germline CDR1 reads SNHLY; CDR2 reads FYNNEI. Deletions cut 5 bases from V and 3 bases from J, with 13 bases between. The CDR3 length is 14 residues. The CDR3 sequence is CASSRGGWDTEAFF. The CDR3 DNA is TGTGCCAGCAGTCGGGGGGGATGGGACACTGAAGCTTTCTTT.

The chain employs TRBV9 and TRBJ2-7; D gene uncertain. V was cut by 9 bases and J by 6 bases, with 7 bases left in between. CDR1 is SGDLS, CDR2 YYNGEE, per germline. The length of the CDR3 is 9 residues. For the CDR3, the DNA is TGTGCCACTAATTTCGAGCAGTACTTC. Protein sequence: CATNFEQYF.

The chain employs TRBV4-2 and TRBJ2-1; a weak D match, TRBD2 (6 bases). The CDR3 is 15 residues long. With 0 bases removed from V and 7 bases from J, the gap between germline ends came to 13 bases. Germline V gene lookup returns CDR1 LGHNA and CDR2 YNFKEQ. The DNA for the CDR3 is TGTGCCAGCAGCCAAGATTGGGACTCTGGTAATGAGCAGTTCTTC. Translated: CASSQDWDSGNEQFF.

The rearrangement uses TRBV7-6 and TRBJ2-2; D remains unclear. The CDR3 runs to 12 residues. Deletions cut 5 bases from V and 3 bases from J, with 4 bases between. In germline, CDR1 is SGHVS, CDR2 FNYEAQ. The CDR3 nucleotides read TGTGCCAGCAGCCCCTACACCGGGGAGCTGTTTTTT. It translates to CASSPYTGELFF.

The genes are TRBV28 and TRBJ2-7; TRBD1 agrees at 9 bases. Unmatched junction bases numbered 13, after V lost 6 bases and J lost 4 bases. CDR1 MDHEN and CDR2 SYDVKM come from the germline V gene. The CDR3 is 16 residues long. CDR3 sequence: CASSRAPTGGIYEQYF. The CDR3 DNA reads as TGTGCCAGCAGCCGGGCCCCGACAGGGGGTATATACGAGCAGTACTTC.

The chain has TRBV6-1 and TRBJ2-2, with a weak D call TRBD2 (7 bases). This CDR3 comprises 13 residues. V shed 8 bases and J shed 7 bases, with 14 bases lying between them. The germline V gene has CDR1 MNHNS and CDR2 SASEGT. In DNA form, the CDR3 reads TGTGCCAGCTTAACAAGGGGGGGCGGGGAGCTGTTTTTT. Encoded protein: CASLTRGGGELFF.

The chain has TRBV11-2 and TRBJ2-1; D possibly corresponds to TRBD1 (7 bases). The CDR3 is 16 amino acids. V lost 1 base and J lost 3, with 13 bases in between. Germline V gives CDR1 SGHAT, CDR2 FQNNGV. This chain's CDR3 is CASSLVADRLYNEQFF. The DNA for the CDR3 is TGTGCCAGCAGCTTAGTAGCGGACAGGCTCTACAATGAGCAGTTCTTC. The full variable domain, with the rest looked up from reference TRBV11-2 and TRBJ2-1, is EAGVAQSPRYKIIEKRQSVAFWCNPISGHATLYWYQQILGQGPKLLIQFQNNGVVDDSQLPKDRFSAERLKGVDSTLKIQPAKLEDSAVYLCASSLVADRLYNEQFFGPGTRLTVL.

The chain carries TRBV4-2 and TRBJ2-7; 8 nucleotides match TRBD1. CDR3 length: 14 residues. V trimming: 1 base; J trimming: 7 bases; junction bases outside the gene matches: 6. The germline CDR1 and CDR2 sequences are LGHNA and YNFKEQ. The CDR3 nucleotides are TGTGCCAGCAGCCAAGCGACAGGGGTCGGGGAGCAGTACTTC. Translated: CASSQATGVGEQYF.

The rearrangement links TRBV6-1 to TRBJ2-3, with D perhaps TRBD2 (5 bases). Per the germline V gene, CDR1 is MNHNS and CDR2 is SASEGT. With 4 bases removed from V and 5 bases from J, the gap between germline ends came to 16 bases. The CDR3 consists of 15 residues. The CDR3 region is CASSVPSRRGDTQYF. DNA for the CDR3: TGTGCCAGCAGTGTCCCCAGTAGACGGGGAGATACGCAGTATTTT.

The chain couples TRBV5-4 to TRBJ1-3, with D possibly TRBD1 on 5 matching bases. Germline V CDR1 and CDR2: SGHNT, YYREEE (reference sequence). This CDR3 is 14 amino acids long. The germline V and J ends were trimmed by 0 bases and 2 bases, with 6 bases remaining between them. CDR3 nucleotides: TGTGCCAGCAGCTTGGCAGGGACTGGAAACACCATATATTTT. Amino acid sequence: CASSLAGTGNTIYF.

J is TRBJ1-6 and V is TRBV5-1, with D tentatively TRBD1 (5 bases). The CDR3 is 15 residues long. Trimming cost V 1 base and J 5 bases, with 10 bases left between them. CDR1 is SGHRS and CDR2 is YFSETQ in the germline V gene. CDR3: CASSLRQMNNSPLHF. The DNA for the CDR3 is TGCGCCAGCAGCTTGAGACAGATGAATAATTCACCCCTCCACTTT.

The chain is built from TRBV6-1 and TRBJ1-2; 7 bases line up with TRBD1. The CDR3 totals 12 residues. J lost 8 bases, V lost 6 bases, and 6 bases had no gene match. CDR1 and CDR2 from the germline V gene are MNHNS and SASEGT. The CDR3 sequence: CASRMGQSGYTF. In nucleotides, the CDR3 is TGTGCCAGCAGGATGGGACAGTCCGGCTACACCTTC.

This clone was picked up one time. The rearrangement uses TRBV5-5 and TRBJ1-5; 8 nucleotides match TRBD1. CDR3 length: 14 amino acids. In germline, CDR1 is SGHKS, CDR2 YYEKEE (reference sequence). The junction had 2 bases not matched to a gene; V was cut back by 3 bases and J by 3 bases. As DNA, the CDR3 is TGTGCCAGCAGCTCGGGACAGGACAATCAGCCCCAGCATTTT. It encodes CASSSGQDNQPQHF.

The chain carries TRBV6-1 and TRBJ2-1, with 12 nucleotides matching TRBD2. The J segment lost 2 bases and the V segment lost 4 bases, leaving 3 bases of the junction unmatched. The CDR3 contains 16 residues. CDR1 is MNHNS and CDR2 is SASEGT in the germline V gene. CDR3 bases: TGTGCCAGCAGTGCCCCTAGCGGGAGGGCCTACAATGAGCAGTTCTTC. Translated: CASSAPSGRAYNEQFF.

This clone was seen only a few times. The chain carries TRBV7-8 and TRBJ1-6; TRBD1 aligns across 7 bases. The CDR3 runs to 14 residues. The V segment lost 5 bases and the J segment 4 bases; nucleotides outside the gene matches: 2. Germline CDR1 and CDR2: SGHVS and FQNEAQ. In DNA form, the CDR3 reads TGTGCCAGCAGCCGACAGGGTTATAATTCACCCCTCCACTTT. It specifies CASSRQGYNSPLHF. The variable domain in full, completed from reference TRBV7-8 and TRBJ1-6, reads GAGVSQSPRYKVAKRGQDVALRCDPISGHVSLFWYQQALGQGPEFLTYFQNEAQLDKSGLPSDRFFAERPEGSVSTLKIQRTQQEDSAVYLCASSRQGYNSPLHFGNGTRLTVT.

The CDR3 loop reads CASSQAPGNNEKLFF. CDR3 coding DNA: TGCGCCAGCAGCCAAGCACCAGGGAATAATGAAAAACTGTTTTTT. The chain couples TRBV4-1 to TRBJ1-4, with a possible D match to TRBD1 (5 bases). The V end was cut by 1 base, the J end by 4 bases, with 10 bases between. Germline assignment: CDR1 MGHRA and CDR2 YSYEKL. The CDR3 totals 15 residues.

V usage is TRBV6-1 and J usage is TRBJ1-4; D call uncertain. Trimming left V 0 bases short and J 0 bases short, with 5 bases between. Germline lookup yields CDR1 MNHNS and CDR2 SASEGT. The CDR3 consists of 15 residues. The CDR3 sequence is CASSEASATNEKLFF. The CDR3, as DNA: TGTGCCAGCAGTGAAGCTTCTGCAACTAATGAAAAACTGTTTTTT.

This clone has more than one count but fewer than ten. Here the CDR3 reads CASSPPMGLDQTQYF. CDR3 DNA sequence: TGTGCCAGCTCACCACCGATGGGACTTGACCAGACCCAGTACTTC. The chain carries TRBV18 and TRBJ2-5, with a weak D call TRBD2 (6 bases). The CDR3 length is 15 residues. Germline CDR1 is KGHSH and CDR2 is LQKENI. Trimming took off 0 bases at V and 6 bases at J, with 14 bases between the two ends.

The V gene is TRBV18, the J gene TRBJ2-5; TRBD1 is a possible D gene (6 bases). Trimming shortened V by 6 bases and J by 2 bases, and 10 bases separated the two germline ends. The germline gives CDR1 KGHSH, CDR2 LQKENI. CDR3 length equals 13 residues. The CDR3 nucleotides read TGTGCCAGCTCGCGGACAGATCAAGAGACCCAGTACTTC. Amino acid sequence: CASSRTDQETQYF.

The V and J genes are TRBV2 and TRBJ1-1; TRBD1 aligns across 7 bases. CDR1 and CDR2 (germline): SNHLY, FYNNEI. CDR3 length equals 12 residues. V gave up 10 bases and J gave up 4 bases; unmatched junction bases: 6. The CDR3 spells CATSTGITEAFF. For the CDR3, the DNA is TGTGCCACATCGACAGGGATCACTGAAGCTTTCTTT.

The chain couples TRBV27 to TRBJ2-1; D call uncertain. The CDR3 is 15 amino acids. V dropped 6 bases and J dropped 0 bases, with 12 bases sitting between them. Germline-derived CDR1 and CDR2 are MNHEY and SMNVEV (reference sequence). CDR3 protein: CASRKSRSSYNEQFF. CDR3 DNA sequence: TGTGCCAGCAGGAAGTCGAGGAGCTCCTACAATGAGCAGTTCTTC.

The genes are TRBV28 and TRBJ1-3; no definite D call. Germline CDR1 reads MDHEN; CDR2 reads SYDVKM. The CDR3 length is 17 residues. The V end lost 7 bases, the J end lost 0 bases, and 19 bases lay between the germline ends. The CDR3 nucleotides are TGTGCCAGCACCGTCTCAGTCCGGGGAGGCTCTGGAAACACCATATATTTT. As protein: CASTVSVRGGSGNTIYF.

The gene calls are TRBV9 and TRBJ2-3; D gene uncertain. Trimming removed 1 base at V and 0 bases at J, with 12 bases between. The CDR3 runs 16 residues. Germline CDR1 SGDLS, CDR2 YYNGEE. CDR3: CASSVYHTTSTDTQYF. DNA of the CDR3: TGTGCCAGCAGCGTATACCATACGACTAGCACAGATACGCAGTATTTT. Full variable domain (rest looked up from reference TRBV9 and TRBJ2-3): DSGVTQTPKHLITATGQRVTLRCSPRSGDLSVYWYQQSLDQGLQFLIQYYNGEERAKGNILERFSAQQFPDLHSELNLSSLELGDSALYFCASSVYHTTSTDTQYFGPGTRLTVL.

The CDR3 sequence is CASTGQVKETQYF. DNA for the CDR3: TGTGCCAGCACAGGACAGGTTAAAGAGACCCAGTACTTC. The genes are TRBV11-1 and TRBJ2-5; 7 bases map to TRBD1. The CDR3 spans 13 residues. Trimming took 7 bases from V and 3 from J; bases not matched to a gene: 5. From germline, CDR1 is SGHAT and CDR2 FQDESV (reference sequence).

The V gene is TRBV7-3, the J gene TRBJ1-1; D is unresolved. This CDR3 region has 15 residues. V shed 3 bases and J shed 0 bases, with 11 bases lying between them. Germline assignment: CDR1 SGHTA and CDR2 FQGTGA. The CDR3 spells CASSFVAEMNTEAFF. The DNA of the CDR3 is TGTGCCAGCAGCTTCGTAGCAGAAATGAACACTGAAGCTTTCTTT.

This chain connects TRBV9 to TRBJ2-2, with D tentatively TRBD2 (7 bases). Deletions cut 4 bases from V and 6 bases from J, with 19 bases between. The CDR3 is 16 residues long. CDR1 is SGDLS, CDR2 YYNGEE, per germline. CDR3 DNA: TGTGCCAGCAGCACATCCAGAGGGGGGGGCGCCGGGGAGCTGTTTTTT. Its translation is CASSTSRGGGAGELFF.

The chain has TRBV5-6 and TRBJ2-7; the match to TRBD1 covers 8 bases. Germline-derived CDR1 and CDR2 are SGHDT and YYEEEE. CDR3 length: 16 amino acids. The ends lost 0 bases at V and 5 bases at J; junction bases unmatched: 10. CDR3 sequence reads: CASSLAGRGLLDEQYF. CDR3 nucleotide sequence: TGTGCCAGCAGCTTGGCCGGCAGGGGGCTATTGGACGAGCAGTACTTC.